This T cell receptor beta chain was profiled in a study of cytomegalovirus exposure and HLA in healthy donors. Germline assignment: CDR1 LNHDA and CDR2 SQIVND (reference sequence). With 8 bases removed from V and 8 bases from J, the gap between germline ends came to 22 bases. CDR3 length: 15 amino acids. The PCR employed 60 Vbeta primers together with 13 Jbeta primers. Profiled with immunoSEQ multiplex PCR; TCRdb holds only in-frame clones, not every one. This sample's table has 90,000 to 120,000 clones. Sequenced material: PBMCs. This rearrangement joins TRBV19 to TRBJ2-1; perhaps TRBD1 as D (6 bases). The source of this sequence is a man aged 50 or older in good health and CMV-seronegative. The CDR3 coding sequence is TGTGCCAGTTGTCCCGGGGCACCTCACAGGGATGAGCAGTTCTTC. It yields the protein CASCPGAPHRDEQFF. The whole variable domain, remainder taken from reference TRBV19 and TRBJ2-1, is DGGITQSPKYLFRKEGQNVTLSCEQNLNHDAMYWYRQDPGQGLRLIYYSQIVNDFQKGDIAEGYSVSREKKESFPLTVTSAQKNPTAFYLCASCPGAPHRDEQFFGPGTRLTVL.